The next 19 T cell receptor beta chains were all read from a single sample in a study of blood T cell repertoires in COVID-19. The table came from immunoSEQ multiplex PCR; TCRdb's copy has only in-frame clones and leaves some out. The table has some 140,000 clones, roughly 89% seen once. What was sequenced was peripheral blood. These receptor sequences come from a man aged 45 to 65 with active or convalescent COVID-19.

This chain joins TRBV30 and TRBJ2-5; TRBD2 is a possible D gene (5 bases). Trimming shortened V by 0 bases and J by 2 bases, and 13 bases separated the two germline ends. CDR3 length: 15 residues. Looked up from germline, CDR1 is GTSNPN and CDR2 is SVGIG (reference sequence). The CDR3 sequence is CAWSVRKPGQETQYF. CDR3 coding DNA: TGTGCCTGGAGTGTCCGGAAGCCGGGGCAAGAGACCCAGTACTTC.

The CDR3 DNA follows: TGTGCCAGCAGCTTCTTCGGACTAGCGGTCCAAGAGACCCAGTACTTC. It translates to CASSFFGLAVQETQYF. The chain carries TRBV7-2 and TRBJ2-5; 10 bases agree with TRBD2. Per germline, CDR1 SGHTA and CDR2 FQGNSA. The CDR3 extends over 16 amino acids. V was pared by 3 bases and J by 1 base, with 5 bases of the junction left unmatched.

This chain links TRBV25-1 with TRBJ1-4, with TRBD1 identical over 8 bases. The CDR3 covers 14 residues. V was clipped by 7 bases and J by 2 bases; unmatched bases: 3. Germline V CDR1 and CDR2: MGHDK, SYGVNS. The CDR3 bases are TGTGCCAGCACCAGACAGGGGACTAATGAAAAACTGTTTTTT. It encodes CASTRQGTNEKLFF.

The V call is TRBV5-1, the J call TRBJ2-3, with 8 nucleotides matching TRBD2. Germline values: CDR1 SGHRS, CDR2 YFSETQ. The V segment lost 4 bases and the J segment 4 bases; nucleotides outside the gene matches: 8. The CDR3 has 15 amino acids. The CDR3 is CASSMGGAGADTQYF. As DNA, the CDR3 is TGCGCCAGCAGCATGGGGGGAGCGGGAGCAGATACGCAGTATTTT. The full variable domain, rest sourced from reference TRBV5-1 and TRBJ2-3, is KAGVTQTPRYLIKTRGQQVTLSCSPISGHRSVSWYQQTPGQGLQFLFEYFSETQRNKGNFPGRFSGRQFSNSRSEMNVSTLELGDSALYLCASSMGGAGADTQYFGPGTRLTVL.

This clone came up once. CDR3: CASSQAGVREKLFF. As DNA, the CDR3 is TGTGCCAGCAGCCAAGCCGGGGTACGAGAAAAACTGTTTTTT. This chain links TRBV14 with TRBJ1-4; D is unclear. The CDR3 is made up of 14 amino acids. Between the trimmed V and J ends, which lost 1 base and 8 bases, there was a span of 11 bases. The germline V gene encodes CDR1 SGHDN and CDR2 FVKESK. Variable domain in full (rest from reference TRBV14 and TRBJ1-4): EAGVTQFPSHSVIEKGQTVTLRCDPISGHDNLYWYRRVMGKEIKFLLHFVKESKQDESGMPNNRFLAERTGGTYSTLKVQPAELEDSGVYFCASSQAGVREKLFFGSGTQLSVL.

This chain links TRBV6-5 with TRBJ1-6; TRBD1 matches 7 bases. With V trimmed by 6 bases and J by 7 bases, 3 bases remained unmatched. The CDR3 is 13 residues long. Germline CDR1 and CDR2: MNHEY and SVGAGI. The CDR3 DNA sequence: TGTGCCAGCAGAGTACAGGGGAATTCACCCCTCCACTTT. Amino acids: CASRVQGNSPLHF.

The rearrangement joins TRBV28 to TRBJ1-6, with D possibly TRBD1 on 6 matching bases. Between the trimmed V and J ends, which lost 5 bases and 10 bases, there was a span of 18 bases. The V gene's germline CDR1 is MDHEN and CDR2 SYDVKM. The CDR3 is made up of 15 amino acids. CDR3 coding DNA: TGTGCCAGCAGTCTTTCGGCAGGGGTACTATCACCCCTCCACTTT. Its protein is CASSLSAGVLSPLHF.

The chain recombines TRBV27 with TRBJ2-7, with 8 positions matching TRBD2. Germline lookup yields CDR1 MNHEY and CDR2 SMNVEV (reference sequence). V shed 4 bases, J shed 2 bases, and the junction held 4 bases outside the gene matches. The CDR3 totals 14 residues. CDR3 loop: CASSSYSGAYEQYF. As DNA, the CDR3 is TGTGCCAGCAGTTCCTATAGCGGGGCCTACGAGCAGTACTTC.

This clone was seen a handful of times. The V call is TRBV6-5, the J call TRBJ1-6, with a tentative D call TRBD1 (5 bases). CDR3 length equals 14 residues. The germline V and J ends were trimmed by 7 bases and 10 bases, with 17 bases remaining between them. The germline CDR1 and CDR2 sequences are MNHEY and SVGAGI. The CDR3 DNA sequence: TGTGCCAGCAAAGGCCCATCCCGGGGGTCACCCCTCCACTTT. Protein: CASKGPSRGSPLHF.

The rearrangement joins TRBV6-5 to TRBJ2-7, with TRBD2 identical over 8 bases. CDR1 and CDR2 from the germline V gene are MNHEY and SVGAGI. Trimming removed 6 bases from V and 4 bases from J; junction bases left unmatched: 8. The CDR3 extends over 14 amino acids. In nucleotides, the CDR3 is TGTGCCAGCAGCACTCGGGAGGGCCCGTACGAGCAGTACTTC. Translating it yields CASSTREGPYEQYF.

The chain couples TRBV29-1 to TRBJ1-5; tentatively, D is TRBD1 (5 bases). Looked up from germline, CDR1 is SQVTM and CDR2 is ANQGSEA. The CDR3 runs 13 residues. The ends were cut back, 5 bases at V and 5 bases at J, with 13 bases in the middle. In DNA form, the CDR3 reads TGCAGCGTTCGTGAACAGGCCGATCAGCCCCAGCATTTT. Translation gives CSVREQADQPQHF.

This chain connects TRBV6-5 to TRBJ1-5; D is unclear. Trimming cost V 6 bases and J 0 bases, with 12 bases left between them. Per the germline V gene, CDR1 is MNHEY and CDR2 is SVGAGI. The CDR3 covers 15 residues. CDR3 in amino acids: CASSRGGNSNQPQHF. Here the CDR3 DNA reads TGTGCCAGCAGCCGGGGAGGGAATAGCAATCAGCCCCAGCATTTT.

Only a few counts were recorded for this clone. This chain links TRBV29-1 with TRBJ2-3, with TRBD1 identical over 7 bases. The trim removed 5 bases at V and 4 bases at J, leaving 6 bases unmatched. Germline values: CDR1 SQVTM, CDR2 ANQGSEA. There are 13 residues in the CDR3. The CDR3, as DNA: TGCAGCGTTACAGGGGCAGCTCCAGATACGCAGTATTTT. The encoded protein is CSVTGAAPDTQYF.

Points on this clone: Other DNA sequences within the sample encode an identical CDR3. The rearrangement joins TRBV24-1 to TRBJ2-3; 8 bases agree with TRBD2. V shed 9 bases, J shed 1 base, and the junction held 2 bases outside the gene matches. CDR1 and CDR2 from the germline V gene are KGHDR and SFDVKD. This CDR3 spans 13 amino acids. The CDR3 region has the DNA TGTGCCACCCGAGCGGGGGGCACAGATACGCAGTATTTT. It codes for CATRAGGTDTQYF.

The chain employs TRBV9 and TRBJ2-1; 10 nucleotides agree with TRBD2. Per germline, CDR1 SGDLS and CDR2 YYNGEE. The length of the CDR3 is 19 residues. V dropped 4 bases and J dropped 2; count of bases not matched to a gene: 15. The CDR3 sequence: CASSLRDPKREGPYNEQFF. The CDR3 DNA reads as TGTGCCAGCAGCCTAAGGGACCCCAAGCGGGAGGGCCCCTACAATGAGCAGTTCTTC. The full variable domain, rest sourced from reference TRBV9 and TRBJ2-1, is DSGVTQTPKHLITATGQRVTLRCSPRSGDLSVYWYQQSLDQGLQFLIQYYNGEERAKGNILERFSAQQFPDLHSELNLSSLELGDSALYFCASSLRDPKREGPYNEQFFGPGTRLTVL.

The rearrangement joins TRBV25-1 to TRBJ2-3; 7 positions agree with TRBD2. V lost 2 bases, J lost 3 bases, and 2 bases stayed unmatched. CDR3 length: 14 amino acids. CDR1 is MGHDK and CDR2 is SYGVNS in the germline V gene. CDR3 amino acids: CASSERRGTDTQYF. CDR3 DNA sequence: TGTGCCAGCAGTGAACGGCGGGGGACAGATACGCAGTATTTT.

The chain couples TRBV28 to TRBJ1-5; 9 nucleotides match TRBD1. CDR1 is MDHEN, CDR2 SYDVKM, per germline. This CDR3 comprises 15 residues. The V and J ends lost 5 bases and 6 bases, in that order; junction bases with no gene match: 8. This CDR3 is CASSGPGQGIQPQHF. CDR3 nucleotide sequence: TGTGCCAGCAGTGGGCCGGGACAGGGAATTCAGCCCCAGCATTTT.

The CDR3: CASSPEGRTAAYEQYF. Written as DNA, the CDR3 is TGTGCCAGCTCACCAGAGGGAAGGACAGCCGCCTACGAGCAGTACTTC. The chain links TRBV18 to TRBJ2-7; D possibly corresponds to TRBD1 (6 bases). The germline CDR1 and CDR2 sequences are KGHSH and LQKENI. Deletions cut 2 bases from V and 2 bases from J, with 16 bases between. CDR3 size: 16 residues.

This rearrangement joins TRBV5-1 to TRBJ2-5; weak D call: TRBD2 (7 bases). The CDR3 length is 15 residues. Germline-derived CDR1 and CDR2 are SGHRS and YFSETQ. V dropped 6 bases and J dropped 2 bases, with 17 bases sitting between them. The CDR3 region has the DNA TGCGCCAGCAACGAGGGAGGGGGGATTCAAGAGACCCAGTACTTC. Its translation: CASNEGGGIQETQYF.